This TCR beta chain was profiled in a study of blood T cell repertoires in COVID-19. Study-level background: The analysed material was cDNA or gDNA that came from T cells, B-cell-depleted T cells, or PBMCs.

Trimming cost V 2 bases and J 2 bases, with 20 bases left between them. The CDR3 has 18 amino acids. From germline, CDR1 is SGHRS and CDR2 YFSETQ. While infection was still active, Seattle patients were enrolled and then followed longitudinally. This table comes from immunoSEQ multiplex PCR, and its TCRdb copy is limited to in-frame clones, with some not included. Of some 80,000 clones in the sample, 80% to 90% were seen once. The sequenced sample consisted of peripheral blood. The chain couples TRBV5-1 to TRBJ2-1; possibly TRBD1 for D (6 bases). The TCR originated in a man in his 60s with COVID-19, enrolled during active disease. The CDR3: CASSFHYRANRPYNEQFF. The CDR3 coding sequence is TGCGCCAGCAGCTTCCACTACAGGGCAAATAGACCCTACAATGAGCAGTTCTTC.